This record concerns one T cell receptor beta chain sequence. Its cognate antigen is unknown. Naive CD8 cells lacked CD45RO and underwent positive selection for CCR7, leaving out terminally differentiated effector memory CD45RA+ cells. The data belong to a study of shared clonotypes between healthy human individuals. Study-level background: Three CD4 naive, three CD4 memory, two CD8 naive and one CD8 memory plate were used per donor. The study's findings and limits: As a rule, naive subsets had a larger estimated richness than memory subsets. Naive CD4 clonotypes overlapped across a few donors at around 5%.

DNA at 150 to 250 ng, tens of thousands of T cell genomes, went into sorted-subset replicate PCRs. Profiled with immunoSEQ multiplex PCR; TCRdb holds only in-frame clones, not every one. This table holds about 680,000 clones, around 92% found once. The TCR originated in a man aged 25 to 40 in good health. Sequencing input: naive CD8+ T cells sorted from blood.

The CDR3, as DNA: TGTGCCAGCAGTTACCGAGCGGGCACCGGGGAGCTGTTTTTT. Its translation is CASSYRAGTGELFF. The chain recombines TRBV6-5 with TRBJ2-2; a possible D gene is TRBD2 (6 bases). This CDR3 contains 14 residues. The V gene lost 2 bases and the J gene lost 4 bases, with 8 bases spanning the gap. CDR1 is MNHEY, CDR2 SVGAGI, per germline.